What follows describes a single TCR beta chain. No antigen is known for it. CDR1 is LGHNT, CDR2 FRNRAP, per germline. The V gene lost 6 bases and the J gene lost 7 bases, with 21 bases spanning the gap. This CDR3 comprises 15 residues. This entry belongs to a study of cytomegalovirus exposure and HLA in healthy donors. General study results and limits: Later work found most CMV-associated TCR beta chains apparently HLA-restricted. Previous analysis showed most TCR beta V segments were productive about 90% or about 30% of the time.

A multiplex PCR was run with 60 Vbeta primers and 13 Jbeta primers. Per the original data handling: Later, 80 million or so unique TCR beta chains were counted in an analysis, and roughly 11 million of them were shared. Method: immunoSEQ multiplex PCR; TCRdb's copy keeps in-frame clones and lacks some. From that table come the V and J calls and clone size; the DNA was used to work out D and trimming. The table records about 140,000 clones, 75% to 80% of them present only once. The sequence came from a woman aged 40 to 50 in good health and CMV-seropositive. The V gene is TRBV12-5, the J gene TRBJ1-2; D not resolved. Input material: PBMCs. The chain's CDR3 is CASGPRDTYVGGYTF. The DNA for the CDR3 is TGTGCTAGTGGCCCAAGAGACACCTACGTTGGTGGCTACACCTTC. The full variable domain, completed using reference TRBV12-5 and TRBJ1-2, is DARVTQTPRHKVTEMGQEVTMRCQPILGHNTVFWYRQTMMQGLELLAYFRNRAPLDDSGMPKDRFSAEMPDATLATLKIQPSEPRDSAVYFCASGPRDTYVGGYTFGSGTRLTVV.